These T cell receptor beta chains were read from a single sample in a study of T cell responses to AZD1222 COVID-19 vaccine. The protocol was immunoSEQ multiplex PCR, while the TCRdb copy is restricted to in-frame clones and leaves out a portion. The sample includes fewer than 150,000 clones, under 90% of them seen just once. This specimen was peripheral blood, taken 28 days after the second AZD1222 dose. The origin of the receptors is an adult who received the AZD1222 COVID-19 vaccine. CDR3s leave out the opening cysteine and the closing phenylalanine or tryptophan. Some rows have no size entry. The others give once, few or many, or a class for an expanded clone.

clone_size v_call cdr3_aa
once TRBV5-8 ASTKWEDSNQPQH
. TRBV3-1/TRBV3-2 ASSQDRGNTEAF
. TRBV20-1 SARETETQY
. TRBV6-5 ASRERQGDTEAF
. TRBV5-1 ASSRGAGTSNSPLH
. TRBV4-2 ASSQDGLASQETQY
. TRBV9 ASSEKRGDGPTDTQY
. TRBV11-2 ASSPAGPFNYGYT
few TRBV29-1 SVVAANYGYT
. TRBV7-9 ASSSPGRRGGSHEQF
. TRBV11-2 ASSFSGHIQETQY
. TRBV18 ASSPQGGNKGGYGYT
. TRBV2 ASSELAGPTVEQF
. TRBV20-1 SANDDRRENEQF
. TRBV29-1 SVEALGTGLQRGEKLF
few TRBV25-1 ASSESAGKGNTIY
. TRBV7-9 ASSPVGRASTDTQY
once TRBV27 ASSSSGTGQRYGYT
. TRBV24-1 ATTSGTSQETQY
few TRBV20-1 SARGNTIY
. TRBV19 ASTEGGAGETQY
. TRBV29-1 SVGPGAGYEQY
. TRBV10-1 ASSDPRTSGGNEQF
. TRBV6-5 ASSPQGAGNTIY
. TRBV19 ASSPGQAPYEQY
. TRBV20-1 RGEQNTEAF
. TRBV29-1 SVSGTHRGYEQY
. TRBV7-8 ASSLTGWTDTQY
. TRBV30 AGGQSSGNTIY
few TRBV28 ASSFGGGETQY
few TRBV5-8 ASSLVAYEQY
. TRBV4-3 ASSQERTGRNGYT
. TRBV19 ASSMGTGPVYGYT
. TRBV15 ATSRVRETQY
once TRBV5-5 ASKTETYNSPLH
. TRBV5-5 ASSFLTGKGSTEAF
. TRBV11-1 ASSFRVSGANVLT
. TRBV6-6 ASSSPGLAVVGEQF